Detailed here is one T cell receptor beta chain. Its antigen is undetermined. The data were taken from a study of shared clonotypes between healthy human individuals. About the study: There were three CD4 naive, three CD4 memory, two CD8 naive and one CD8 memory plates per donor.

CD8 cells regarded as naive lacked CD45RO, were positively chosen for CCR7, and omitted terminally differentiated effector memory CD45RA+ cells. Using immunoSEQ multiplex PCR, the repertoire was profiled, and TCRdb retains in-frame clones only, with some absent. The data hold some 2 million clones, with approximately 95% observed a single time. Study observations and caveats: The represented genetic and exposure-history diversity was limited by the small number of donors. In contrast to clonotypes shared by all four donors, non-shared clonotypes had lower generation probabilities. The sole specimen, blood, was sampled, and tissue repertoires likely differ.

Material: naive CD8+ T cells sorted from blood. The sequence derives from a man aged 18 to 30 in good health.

The CDR3 reads CASSQESIGGAFF. In DNA form, the CDR3 reads TGCGCCAGCAGCCAAGAATCTATTGGGGGAGCTTTCTTT. The chain couples TRBV4-1 to TRBJ1-1; weak D call: TRBD1 (5 bases). The V and J ends lost 0 bases and 10 bases respectively, with 12 bases between them. The CDR3 is 13 amino acids. Germline lookup yields CDR1 MGHRA and CDR2 YSYEKL.